Sequencing of this T cell receptor beta chain was carried out in a study of blood T cell repertoires in COVID-19. The V segment lost 3 bases and the J segment 5 bases; nucleotides outside the gene matches: 3. The CDR3 totals 16 residues. Germline values: CDR1 KGHDR, CDR2 SFDVKD. Study processing details: For nucleated cells, counts were estimated from reference gene primer amplification. Assay used: immunoSEQ multiplex PCR; TCRdb lists only in-frame clones, some missing. V and J calls and clone size are copied from that table; D and trimming were computed from the DNA. The data hold fewer than 250,000 clones, with roughly 84% observed a single time. The count of this clone is one.

The sequenced sample consisted of PBMCs or T cells enriched from blood (not recorded which). The TCR comes from a woman aged 40 to 50 who had recovered from COVID-19. The V gene is TRBV24-1, the J gene TRBJ2-2, with 12 bases fitting TRBD1. In nucleotides, the CDR3 is TGTGCCACCAGTGATAGGGGACAGGGGGCAACCGGGGAGCTGTTTTTT. Translation gives CATSDRGQGATGELFF.